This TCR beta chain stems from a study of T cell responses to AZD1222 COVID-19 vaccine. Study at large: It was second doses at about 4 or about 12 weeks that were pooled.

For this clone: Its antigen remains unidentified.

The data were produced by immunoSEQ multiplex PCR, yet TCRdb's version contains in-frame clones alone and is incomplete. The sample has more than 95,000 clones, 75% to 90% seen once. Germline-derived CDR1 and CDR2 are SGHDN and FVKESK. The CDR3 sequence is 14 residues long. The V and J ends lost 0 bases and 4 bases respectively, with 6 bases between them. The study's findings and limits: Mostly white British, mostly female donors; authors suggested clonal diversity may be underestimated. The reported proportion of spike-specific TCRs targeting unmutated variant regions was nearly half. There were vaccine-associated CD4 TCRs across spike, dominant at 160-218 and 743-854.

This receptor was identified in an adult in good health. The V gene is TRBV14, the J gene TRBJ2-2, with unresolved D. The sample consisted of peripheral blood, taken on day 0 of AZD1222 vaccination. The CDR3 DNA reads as TGTGCCAGCAGCCAAGATTACAGCACCGGGGAGCTGTTTTTT. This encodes CASSQDYSTGELFF.